The clone carrying this TCR beta chain was picked up one time. These data come from a study of blood T cell repertoires in COVID-19. Some clones are missing from TCRdb's copy, which holds only in-frame ones; the method was immunoSEQ multiplex PCR. Of around 250,000 clones detected, about 87% appear once; the ten largest clones hold roughly 3%. Looked up from germline, CDR1 is LNHDA and CDR2 is SQIVND (reference sequence). The CDR3 extends over 15 amino acids. Germline trimming cut 3 bases from V and 4 bases from J; bases unmatched to any gene: 6. The chain joins TRBV19 to TRBJ1-5; 7 nucleotides line up with TRBD1. Sequencing was carried out using PBMCs or T cells enriched from blood (not recorded which). The sequence came from a woman aged 35 to 49 who had been exposed to COVID-19. CDR3 sequence: CASSIRGGWNQPQHF. CDR3 sequence (DNA): TGTGCCAGTAGTATTAGAGGGGGCTGGAATCAGCCCCAGCATTTT.